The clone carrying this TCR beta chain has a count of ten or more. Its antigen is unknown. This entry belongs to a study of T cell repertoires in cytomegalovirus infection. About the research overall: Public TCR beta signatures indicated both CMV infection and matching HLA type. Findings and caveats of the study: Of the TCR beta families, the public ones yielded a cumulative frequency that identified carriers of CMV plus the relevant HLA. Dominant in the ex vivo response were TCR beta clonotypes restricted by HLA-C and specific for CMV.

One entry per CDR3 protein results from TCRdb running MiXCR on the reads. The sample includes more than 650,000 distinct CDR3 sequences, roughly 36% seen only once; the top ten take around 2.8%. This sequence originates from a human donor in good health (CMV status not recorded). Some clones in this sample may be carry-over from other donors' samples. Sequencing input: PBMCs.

The CDR3 DNA reads TGTGCCAGCAGTTTACCCCCCCCGGGCTGGAACACTGAAGCTTTCTTT. The encoded protein is CASSLPPPGWNTEAFF. The chain joins TRBV28 to TRBJ1-1, with D uncertain. V was trimmed by 2 bases and J by 1 base, leaving 14 bases between them. This CDR3 has 16 amino acids. The germline gives CDR1 MDHEN, CDR2 SYDVKM.